This is a list of T cell receptor beta chains from one sample in a study of Tregs in tolerant kidney transplant recipients. TCRdb's copy holds only in-frame clones and misses some; the assay was immunoSEQ multiplex PCR. Found here are over 85,000 clones, 93% of them singletons; the top ten hold 0.46%. Specimen: CD4+ T cells from blood, collected before the transplant. These receptors all come from a human donor who received a combined kidney and bone marrow transplant. Each CDR3 is given with its conserved first and last residue. Fields, in order: D gene, J gene, clone size, V gene, CDR3 protein, CDR3 DNA. The D gene is left open where the match is weak. Clone size is given for some rows only: seen once, a few or many times, or a class if the clone is expanded.

>TRBD1|TRBJ1-1|NA|TRBV18
CASSPTTGDTEAFF
TGTGCCAGCTCACCAACAACAGGGGACACTGAAGCTTTCTTT
>TRBD2|TRBJ2-2|NA|TRBV28
CASRTSGRTLRGTGELFF
TGTGCCAGCAGGACTAGCGGGAGGACCCTACGGGGCACCGGGGAGCTGTTTTTT
>TRBD1|TRBJ2-3|NA|TRBV4-1
CASSPWTGGTDTQYF
TGCGCCAGCAGCCCCTGGACAGGGGGCACAGATACGCAGTATTTT
>TRBD2|TRBJ2-7|NA|TRBV4-2
CASSQGRAGGPYEQYF
TGTGCCAGCAGCCAAGGTCGGGCGGGGGGGCCCTACGAGCAGTACTTC
>TRBD1|TRBJ2-7|NA|TRBV9
CAIGRDRGPTYEQYF
TGTGCCATCGGCCGGGACAGGGGGCCAACCTACGAGCAGTACTTC
>NA|TRBJ2-3|NA|TRBV7-3
CASSLMGGTDTQYF
TGTGCCAGCAGCTTAATGGGGGGAACAGATACGCAGTATTTT
>TRBD1|TRBJ1-1|NA|TRBV12-5
CASGLGWNGQGHTEAFF
TGTGCTAGTGGTTTGGGTTGGAACGGACAGGGCCACACTGAAGCTTTCTTT
>NA|TRBJ2-1|NA|TRBV4-3
CASSQDRNSEQFF
TGCGCCAGCAGCCAAGATCGAAACAGTGAGCAGTTCTTC
>NA|TRBJ2-1|NA|TRBV7-9
CASSLAGGGNEQFF
TGTGCCAGCAGCTTAGCGGGAGGAGGCAATGAGCAGTTCTTC
>TRBD2|TRBJ2-7|NA|TRBV6-4
CASSDQPQRESYEQYF
TGTGCCAGCAGTGACCAGCCCCAGCGGGAGTCGTACGAGCAGTACTTC
>TRBD1|TRBJ2-7|once|TRBV11-3
CASSSTGVGSYEQYF
TGTGCCAGCAGCTCGACAGGGGTGGGCTCCTACGAGCAGTACTTC
>TRBD1|TRBJ1-2|NA|TRBV5-4
CASSPTRTGPPYGYTF
TGTGCCAGCAGCCCGACCCGGACAGGGCCCCCCTATGGCTACACCTTC
>TRBD1|TRBJ2-7|NA|TRBV7-2
CASSSDRVRSYEQYF
TGTGCCAGCAGCTCCGACAGGGTCCGATCCTACGAGCAGTACTTC
>NA|TRBJ2-3|NA|TRBV28
CASPDLSTDTQYF
TGTGCCAGCCCGGACTTATCCACAGATACGCAGTATTTT
>TRBD2|TRBJ2-1|NA|TRBV14
CASSQVRGGEQFF
TGTGCCAGCAGCCAAGTGCGGGGGGGCGAGCAGTTCTTC
>TRBD2|TRBJ2-2|NA|TRBV6-5
CASSYGTSGRTGELFF
TGTGCCAGCAGTTACGGGACTAGCGGGAGGACCGGGGAGCTGTTTTTT
>NA|TRBJ1-2|NA|TRBV4-3
CASSQDLIPSESYTF
TGCGCCAGCAGCCAAGATCTTATCCCAAGTGAGAGCTACACCTTC
>NA|TRBJ1-6|NA|TRBV15
CATSPRMSSYNSPLHF
TGTGCCACCAGCCCAAGAATGAGCTCCTATAATTCACCCCTCCACTTT
>NA|TRBJ2-3|NA|TRBV5-4
CASSSTASADTQYF
TGTGCCAGCAGCTCAACCGCTAGCGCAGATACGCAGTATTTT
>NA|TRBJ1-2|NA|TRBV7-3
CASSLRGEVNYGYTF
TGTGCCAGCAGCTTAAGGGGGGAAGTGAACTATGGCTACACCTTC
>TRBD1|TRBJ2-7|NA|TRBV9
CASSTGQGSYEQYF
TGTGCCAGCAGCACGGGACAGGGGTCCTACGAGCAGTACTTC
>NA|TRBJ2-7|NA|TRBV21-1
CASRGPRGQASYEQYF
TGTGCCAGCAGAGGCCCCAGGGGACAGGCCTCCTACGAGCAGTACTTC
>NA|TRBJ1-3|NA|TRBV30
CAWSVLVGFSGNTIYF
TGTGCCTGGAGTGTTCTCGTGGGCTTCTCTGGAAACACCATATATTTT
>NA|TRBJ1-1|NA|TRBV7-9
CASSLGQTVNTEAFF
TGTGCCAGCAGCTTAGGGCAGACAGTGAACACTGAAGCTTTCTTT
>NA|TRBJ2-7|NA|TRBV11-3
CASSLAGRAYEQYF
TGTGCCAGCAGTCTGGCAGGTAGAGCCTACGAGCAGTACTTC
>NA|TRBJ1-4|NA|TRBV18
CASSGGFNEKLFF
TGTGCCAGCTCAGGGGGCTTCAATGAAAAACTGTTTTTT
>TRBD1|TRBJ2-7|NA|TRBV11-3
CASSSRSGQGAYEQYF
TGTGCCAGCAGCTCTCGGAGTGGACAGGGGGCCTACGAGCAGTACTTC
>NA|TRBJ2-5|NA|TRBV9
CASSVGQKETQYF
TGTGCCAGCAGCGTAGGGCAGAAAGAGACCCAGTACTTC
>NA|TRBJ2-7|NA|TRBV23-1
CASSQPGHQDNYEQYF
TGCGCCAGCAGTCAACCGGGACACCAAGATAACTACGAGCAGTACTTC
>NA|TRBJ1-3|once|TRBV5-1
CASSMGQPVTGNTIYF
TGCGCCAGCAGCATGGGACAACCTGTAACTGGAAACACCATATATTTT
>NA|TRBJ2-7|once|TRBV7-2
CASSLRPVKSSYEQYF
TGTGCCAGCAGCTTACGTCCGGTAAAATCATCCTACGAGCAGTACTTC
>NA|TRBJ1-1|NA|TRBV5-1
CASSFSSYPMNTEAFF
TGCGCCAGCAGCTTTAGTTCGTACCCGATGAACACTGAAGCTTTCTTT
>TRBD1|TRBJ2-7|NA|TRBV30
CAWSGDRGVTYEQYF
TGTGCCTGGAGTGGAGACAGGGGGGTAACCTACGAGCAGTACTTC
>TRBD2|TRBJ2-7|once|TRBV18
CASSEGLAGSYEQYF
TGTGCCAGCTCAGAAGGACTAGCGGGGTCTTACGAGCAGTACTTC
>TRBD2|TRBJ2-1|NA|TRBV30
CACKRGYEQFF
TGTGCCTGCAAGCGGGGGTATGAGCAGTTCTTC
>TRBD1|TRBJ2-2|NA|TRBV19
CASSPQGANTGELFF
TGTGCCAGTAGCCCACAGGGGGCGAACACCGGGGAGCTGTTTTTT